A selection of T cell receptor beta chains follows, all from one sample in a study of shared clonotypes between healthy human individuals. Profiled with immunoSEQ multiplex PCR; TCRdb holds only in-frame clones, not every one. This table has some 2,000,000 clones, roughly 94% appearing once. Material: naive CD8+ T cells sorted from blood. The source of these receptors is a man between 18 and 35 years old in good health. The CDR3 runs from the conserved cysteine through the conserved F or W. A D gene is named only where the DNA matches it firmly. A clone size is listed for some rows: how often the clone was seen (once, few, many), or a class if it is expanded.

V	J	size	D	DNA	CDR3
TRBV7-9	TRBJ2-5	NA	NA	TGTGCCACCGGACCGGCAGCCCCGGACGCCTACTTC	CATGPAAPDAYF
TRBV5-1	TRBJ2-1	NA	NA	TGCGCCAGCAGCTTGGCCGGTAGCTTTTACTACAATGAGCAGTTCTTC	CASSLAGSFYYNEQFF
TRBV13	TRBJ2-2	NA	NA	TGTGCCAGCAGCGTAAGCGCGAACACCGGGGAGCTGTTTTTT	CASSVSANTGELFF
TRBV7-9	TRBJ1-1	NA	NA	TGTGCCAGCAGCCCGGACCTGAACACTGAAGCTTTCTTT	CASSPDLNTEAFF
TRBV4-3	TRBJ2-2	once	NA	TGCGCCAGCGGTAGCGGTCTTGGCACCGGGGAGCTGTTTTTT	CASGSGLGTGELFF
TRBV27	TRBJ2-1	NA	TRBD2	TGTGCCAGCAGTTTTGTAACTAGCGATAGTGAGCAGTTCTTC	CASSFVTSDSEQFF
TRBV2	TRBJ2-7	many	TRBD1	TGTGCCAGCAGAGTGGACAGGGACCTTTTCTACGAGCAGTACTTC	CASRVDRDLFYEQYF
TRBV6-5	TRBJ1-2	NA	NA	TGTGCCAGCAGTTACTCGGAGGTGGGGGGGAACTATGGCTACACCTTC	CASSYSEVGGNYGYTF
TRBV27	TRBJ2-3	NA	NA	TGTGCCAGCAGTTTATCGAGGTCCTGGTCGCTCCTAGATACGCAGTATTTT	CASSLSRSWSLLDTQYF
TRBV2	TRBJ1-3	NA	TRBD1	TGTGCCAGCACTCCGGACAGGACCTCTGGAAACACCATATATTTT	CASTPDRTSGNTIYF
TRBV6-1	TRBJ2-2	NA	NA	TGTGCCAGCAGTGAACCCCGGGGCTTGGACACCGGGGAGCTGTTTTTT	CASSEPRGLDTGELFF
TRBV6-1	TRBJ2-7	NA	NA	TGTGCCAGCAGTGATGGCCGGGGGCTGAGGAACGAGCAGTACTTC	CASSDGRGLRNEQYF
TRBV29-1	TRBJ2-5	NA	NA	TGCAGCGTTGAAACCAACCGTCCGGGTCTTCTGGGGGAGACCCAGTACTTC	CSVETNRPGLLGETQYF
TRBV9	TRBJ1-6	NA	TRBD1	TGTGCCAGCAGCCCGCGGGACAGGGCATATAATTCACCCCTCCACTTT	CASSPRDRAYNSPLHF
TRBV30	TRBJ2-3	NA	TRBD2	TGTGCCTGGAGTGTACGAGTGCTAGCGGTCCTTGGCCTGGGAACAGATACGCAGTATTTT	CAWSVRVLAVLGLGTDTQYF
TRBV18	TRBJ1-1	NA	NA	TGTGCCAGCTCACCCGAACGGGGGGCTAACACTGAAGCTTTCTTT	CASSPERGANTEAFF
TRBV7-9	TRBJ1-4	NA	TRBD1	TGTGCCAGCAGCTTAGTGGGACAGGGGTATGAAAAACTGTTTTTT	CASSLVGQGYEKLFF
TRBV30	TRBJ2-7	NA	NA	TGTGCCTGGAGTGTATCCTTCTTGGACGAGCAGTACTTC	CAWSVSFLDEQYF
TRBV20-1	TRBJ2-7	NA	NA	TGCAGTGCCACAGGGTTAGGGGAGCAGTACTTC	CSATGLGEQYF
TRBV5-1	TRBJ1-1	NA	TRBD1	TGCGCCAGCAGCTTGGGATATGAGGGGGCGAACACTGAAGCTTTCTTT	CASSLGYEGANTEAFF
TRBV25-1	TRBJ1-2	NA	TRBD1	TGTGCCAGCAGTGACCCCGGACAGGCGAGGGGCTACACCTTC	CASSDPGQARGYTF
TRBV5-1	TRBJ2-2	NA	TRBD1	TGCGCCAGCAGCGCTCCGGGACAGGGTTACACCGGGGAGCTGTTTTTT	CASSAPGQGYTGELFF
TRBV15	TRBJ2-7	NA	NA	TGTGCCACCAGCAGAGATCCCGAGGGACTTTCCTACGAGCAGTACTTC	CATSRDPEGLSYEQYF
TRBV6-1	TRBJ1-2	NA	NA	TGTGCCAGCAGTGCCGGTAACTATGGCTACACCTTC	CASSAGNYGYTF
TRBV6-1	TRBJ2-1	NA	NA	TGTGCCAGCAGCGGACAGATCAATGAGCAGTTCTTC	CASSGQINEQFF
TRBV6-6	TRBJ2-1	NA	TRBD2	TGTGCCAGCGGGCTAGCGGGGGAGGGCCTCAATGAGCAGTTCTTC	CASGLAGEGLNEQFF
TRBV27	TRBJ1-1	NA	NA	TGTGCCAGCAGTTTATCTTCGGGGAACACTGAAGCTTTCTTT	CASSLSSGNTEAFF
TRBV6-6	TRBJ2-7	NA	NA	TGTGCCAGCAGTGGTGGGGAGCTTCGGCAGTACTTC	CASSGGELRQYF
TRBV4-3	TRBJ1-6	few	NA	TGCGCCAGCAGCCAAGATATAACCTCACCCCTCCACTTT	CASSQDITSPLHF
TRBV11-2	TRBJ1-4	once	NA	TGTGCCAGCAGCCGCGGACCAGGGCTTGGTAATGAAAAACTGTTTTTT	CASSRGPGLGNEKLFF
TRBV5-5	TRBJ2-1	NA	TRBD1	TGTGCCAGCAGTAAGGGACAGATATACAATGAGCAGTTCTTC	CASSKGQIYNEQFF
TRBV10-3	TRBJ1-1	once	NA	TGTGCCATCAGTGAGGGACGGGGTTTGAACACTGAAGCTTTCTTT	CAISEGRGLNTEAFF
TRBV6-1	TRBJ1-6	NA	NA	TGTGCCAGCAGTGACCTAACAGGGAATAAGTCACCCCTCCACTTT	CASSDLTGNKSPLHF
TRBV5-1	TRBJ2-3	NA	TRBD2	TGCGCCAGCAGCTTGTCGCCTAGCGGGAGTAGCACAGATACGCAGTATTTT	CASSLSPSGSSTDTQYF
TRBV4-3	TRBJ2-1	NA	TRBD1	TGCGCCAGCAGCCAAGACGGGACAGGTGATAATGAGCAGTTCTTC	CASSQDGTGDNEQFF
TRBV5-3	TRBJ2-1	NA	TRBD2	TGTGCCAGAAGGGTCGACGAACTAGCGGGAGGTCACCAATGCAATGAGCAGTTCTTC	CARRVDELAGGHQCNEQFF
TRBV7-6	TRBJ2-5	NA	NA	TGTGCCAGCAGCTTAGAATGGGGGCAAGAGACCCAGTACTTC	CASSLEWGQETQYF
TRBV30	TRBJ2-2	NA	TRBD2	TGTGCCTGGAGGATCTCACCGGGACTAGCGGGAGAAAACACCGGGGAGCTGTTTTTT	CAWRISPGLAGENTGELFF
TRBV10-3	TRBJ1-1	NA	NA	TGTGCCATCAGTTGGCAGGGCGACGAGAGGACTGAAGCTTTCTTT	CAISWQGDERTEAFF
TRBV10-3	TRBJ2-1	NA	NA	TGTGCCATCAGTGAGTCACAAGGACGACCCTACAATGAGCAGTTCTTC	CAISESQGRPYNEQFF
TRBV7-2	TRBJ1-2	NA	TRBD1	TGTGCCAGCACCCCGGGACAGAACTATGGCTACACCTTC	CASTPGQNYGYTF
TRBV28	TRBJ1-2	NA	NA	TGTGCCAGCACCGCCTCGGGAGACACTAACTATGGCTACACCTTC	CASTASGDTNYGYTF
TRBV4-1	TRBJ2-3	NA	TRBD2	TGCGCCAGCGCCCCAAGTCCCACGGGGGGGATGACAGATACGCAGTATTTT	CASAPSPTGGMTDTQYF
TRBV27	TRBJ1-4	NA	NA	TGTGCCAGCAGTCTGACCGTTGCAACTAATGAAAAACTGTTTTTT	CASSLTVATNEKLFF
TRBV10-3	TRBJ1-2	NA	NA	TGTGCCATCAGTGAGTCATATTCAGGCAACTATGGCTACACCTTC	CAISESYSGNYGYTF
TRBV4-1	TRBJ2-3	NA	TRBD2	TGCGCCAGCAGCCAAGACCCTTCGGGAGGCGCTCAGGATACGCAGTATTTT	CASSQDPSGGAQDTQYF
TRBV10-2	TRBJ2-3	NA	TRBD2	TGCGCCAGCACCCTGGGGGCTAGCGGGAGGGCAGATACGCAGTATTTT	CASTLGASGRADTQYF
TRBV27	TRBJ2-2	NA	TRBD2	TGTGCCAGCAGTGCGGCGCAACTAGCGGGAGCGGGCACCGGGGAGCTGTTTTTT	CASSAAQLAGAGTGELFF
TRBV4-3	TRBJ1-6	NA	NA	TGCGCCAGCAGCCAAGAATTACAGGGAGGTTCACCCCTCCACTTT	CASSQELQGGSPLHF
TRBV4-3	TRBJ1-4	NA	NA	TGCGCCAGCAGCCAAGATACGTTTCGGGGGGAGTCCGAAAAACTGTTTTTT	CASSQDTFRGESEKLFF
TRBV4-1	TRBJ1-1	NA	NA	TGCGCCAGCAGCCAAGCCCTCGGGACTTCTGAAACTGAAGCTTTCTTT	CASSQALGTSETEAFF
TRBV5-6	TRBJ1-2	NA	NA	TGTGCCAGCAGCTTGTTGGGGGGGGACCCCAAGAATAACTATGGCTACACCTTC	CASSLLGGDPKNNYGYTF
TRBV6-5	TRBJ2-2	NA	TRBD2	TGTGCCAGCAGTACTCTAGCGGTGAACACCGGGGAGCTGTTTTTT	CASSTLAVNTGELFF
TRBV9	TRBJ2-7	NA	TRBD1	TGTGCCAGCAGCGTTCGGGACAGCTCCTACGAGCAGTACTTC	CASSVRDSSYEQYF
TRBV4-3	TRBJ2-1	NA	TRBD2	TGCGCCAGCAGCCATACTAGCGGGAGGCGCAATGAGCAGTTCTTC	CASSHTSGRRNEQFF
TRBV4-1	TRBJ2-7	NA	NA	TGCGCCAGCAGCCAAGAAGGACCTAGAGGCTCCTACGAGCAGTACTTC	CASSQEGPRGSYEQYF
TRBV5-6	TRBJ2-1	NA	NA	TGTGCCAGCAGCTTATCACTAGCTGGACCTAATGAGCAGTTCTTC	CASSLSLAGPNEQFF
TRBV6-1	TRBJ2-2	once	NA	TGTGCCAGCAGTGAAGCGTCCGGAGGGCCGAACACCGGGGAGCTGTTTTTT	CASSEASGGPNTGELFF
TRBV10-2	TRBJ2-7	NA	TRBD1	TGCGCCAGCAGTGAGGGACAGGCCACCTACGAGCAGTACTTC	CASSEGQATYEQYF